This record covers a single T cell receptor (beta chain). The data belong to a study of blood T cell repertoires in COVID-19. Germline assignment: CDR1 SEHNR and CDR2 FQNEAQ (reference sequence). The CDR3 runs to 14 residues. J lost 8 bases, V lost 4 bases, and 6 bases had no gene match. The table came from immunoSEQ multiplex PCR; TCRdb's copy has only in-frame clones and leaves some out. The sample lists approximately 300,000 clones, roughly nine tenths occurring once. The chain is built from TRBV7-9 and TRBJ1-4, with 8 nucleotides matching TRBD1. The TCR sequence derives from a man aged 55 to 69 who had recovered from COVID-19. The material sequenced was PBMCs or T cells enriched from blood (not recorded which). The CDR3 sequence: CASSSGAGGEKLFF. CDR3 coding DNA: TGTGCCAGCAGCTCAGGGGCAGGGGGCGAAAAACTGTTTTTT.